What follows is one T cell receptor beta chain and its context. Template switching incorporated UMIs with a 6-nucleotide sample barcode. One entry per CDR3 protein, without DNA, is what TCRdb gives after re-calling the 5' RACE reads. The sample data list around 190,000 distinct CDR3 sequences. These data come from a study of monozygotic twins with inflammatory bowel disease. From germline, CDR1 is DFQATT and CDR2 SNEGSKA (reference sequence). The CDR3 is 14 amino acids. This TCR was sampled from a human donor with ulcerative colitis or Crohn's disease, or a healthy co-twin of an affected twin (not recorded which). The chain combines TRBV20-1 with TRBJ2-1; TCRdb proposes TRBD1, but this gene call is untestable without DNA. Input material: blood. The CDR3 spells CSASYGQGGDEQFF.